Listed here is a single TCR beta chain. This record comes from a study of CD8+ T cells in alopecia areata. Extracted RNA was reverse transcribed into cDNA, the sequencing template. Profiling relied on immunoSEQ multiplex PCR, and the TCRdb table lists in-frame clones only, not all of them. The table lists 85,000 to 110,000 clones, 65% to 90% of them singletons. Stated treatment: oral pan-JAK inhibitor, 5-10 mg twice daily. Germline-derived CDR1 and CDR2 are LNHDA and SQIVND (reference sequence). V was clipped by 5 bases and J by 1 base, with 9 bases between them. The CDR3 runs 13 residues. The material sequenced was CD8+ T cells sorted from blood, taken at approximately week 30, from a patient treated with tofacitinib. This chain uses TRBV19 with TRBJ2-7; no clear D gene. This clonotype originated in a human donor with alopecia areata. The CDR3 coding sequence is TGTGCCAGTAGTCCCGGCCAGTCCTACGAGCAGTACTTC. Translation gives CASSPGQSYEQYF.